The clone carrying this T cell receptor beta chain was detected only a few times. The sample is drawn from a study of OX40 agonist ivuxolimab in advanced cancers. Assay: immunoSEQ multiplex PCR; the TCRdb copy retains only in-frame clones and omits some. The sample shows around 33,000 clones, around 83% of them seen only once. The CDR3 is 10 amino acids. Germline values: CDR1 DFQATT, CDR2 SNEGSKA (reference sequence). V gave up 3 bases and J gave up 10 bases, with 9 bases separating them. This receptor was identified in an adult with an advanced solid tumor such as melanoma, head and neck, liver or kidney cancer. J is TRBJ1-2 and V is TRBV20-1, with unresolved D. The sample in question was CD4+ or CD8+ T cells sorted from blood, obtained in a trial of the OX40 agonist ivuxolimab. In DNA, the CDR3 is TGCAGTGCTAGCCAGGAGAACTACACCTTC. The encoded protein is CSASQENYTF.